This T cell receptor (beta chain) was obtained from a study of blood T cell repertoires in COVID-19. Per the original methods: Estimates of nucleated cell counts were drawn from the amplification of reference gene primers. The method was immunoSEQ multiplex PCR; TCRdb's version includes in-frame clones alone and lacks a portion of them. V, J and clone size were drawn from that table, and D and trimming were deduced from the DNA. The table records fewer than 80,000 clones, 90% of them present only once. This TCR derives from a woman older than 75 with active or convalescent COVID-19. Sequenced input: peripheral blood.

CDR3 sequence: CATRAGRGTDTQYF. CDR3 nucleotide sequence: TGTGCCACTCGAGCAGGGAGGGGCACAGATACGCAGTATTTT. The J gene is TRBJ2-3, the V gene TRBV2; TRBD2 aligns across 7 bases. The CDR3 is 14 residues long. Germline values: CDR1 SNHLY, CDR2 FYNNEI. Germline trimming cut 10 bases from V and 1 base from J; bases unmatched to any gene: 8.